This TCR beta chain was recovered during a study of human T cells and chemical hapten exposure. TCRdb re-called the RACE reads through MiXCR, storing one row per CDR3 protein. The sample has approximately 87,000 distinct CDR3 sequences, over 9.5% seen once. This clonotype was detected ten times or more. Germline CDR1 is SGHTA and CDR2 is FQGNSA. The CDR3 extends over 17 amino acids. With V trimmed by 5 bases and J by 1 base, 9 bases remained unmatched. Documented time point: patch test 2, 6 weeks after DPC sensitization. The treatment was: therapeutic diphenylcyclopropenone sensitization with weekly scalp DPC.

The sequenced sample was whole blood, obtained in connection with sensitization to the hapten diphenylcyclopropenone (DPC). This TCR came from a woman in her thirties or forties with alopecia areata. Some clones in this sample may be carry-over from other donors' samples. The chain employs TRBV7-2 and TRBJ2-1, with 9 bases matching TRBD2. DNA for the CDR3: TGTGCCAGCAGCCGACTAGCGGAATCCCTATCCTACAATGAGCAGTTCTTC. Translated: CASSRLAESLSYNEQFF.